This TCR beta chain was recovered during a study of identical twins. This clonotype showed up just a few times. The antigen remains unidentified. TCRdb recomputed calls from the 5' RACE reads with MiXCR, one row per CDR3 protein. Among about 920,000 distinct CDR3 sequences listed, around an eighth were seen once. Study-wide results and caveats: Memory repertoires lacked the insertion deficit that abundant cord blood beta clonotypes showed.

This CDR3 is 14 amino acids long. Germline V CDR1 and CDR2: SGHTA, FQGNSA. The germline V and J ends were trimmed by 3 bases and 8 bases, with 13 bases remaining between them. The sample was also linked to a second study, of yellow fever vaccine responses in identical twins.

The TCR originated in a woman aged 18-30 years in good health. This chain connects TRBV7-2 to TRBJ1-4; maybe TRBD1 (5 bases). The source material was PBMCs. DNA of the CDR3: TGTGCCAGCAGCTTGCAGGGATTTGAAGAAAAACTGTTTTTT. Protein sequence: CASSLQGFEEKLFF.